A selection of T cell receptor beta chains follows, all from one sample in a study of blood T cell repertoires in COVID-19. The repertoire was sequenced with immunoSEQ multiplex PCR; TCRdb's copy has only in-frame clones and lacks some. The sample lists 210,000 or so clones, roughly 84% seen once, with about 1.9% in the top ten. Sequenced sample: peripheral blood. These receptors were taken from a man aged 40-55 years with active or convalescent COVID-19. Each CDR3 is given with its conserved first and last residue.

>TRBV7-9|TRBJ2-2
CASPSSPAGNTGELFF
>TRBV6-5|TRBJ1-5
CASSHGTGFNQPQHF
>TRBV27|TRBJ2-4
CASSRQGRTKNIQYF
>TRBV3-1/TRBV3-2|TRBJ1-4
CASSPQVGNEKLFF
>TRBV19|TRBJ2-4
CASSPRDRTSIQYF
>TRBV18|TRBJ1-4
CASSPRPMGPGEKLFF
>TRBV5-1|TRBJ2-7
CASSGLAVSYEQYF
>TRBV4-1|TRBJ1-2
CASSQPGQGDGYTF
>TRBV19|TRBJ2-7
CASSISSPGYEQYF
>TRBV5-4|TRBJ1-1
CASSPTQGLSEAFF
>TRBV2|TRBJ1-2
CASSESGYGYTF
>TRBV28|TRBJ2-3
CASSMQFSHTDTQYF
>TRBV28|TRBJ2-1
CASSLPPPAGGGEQFF
>TRBV28|TRBJ2-3
CASSSPGGQASDTQYF
>TRBV5-6|TRBJ2-2
CASSLGSGRAGGGELFF
>TRBV7-9|TRBJ2-5
CASSYRDRLFGRETQYF
>TRBV28|TRBJ1-2
CASWPQGQHGYTF
>TRBV11-2|TRBJ2-1
CASSSGLSSYNEQFF
>TRBV18|TRBJ1-1
CASSPGQGVIGTEAFF
>TRBV5-1|TRBJ2-1
CASSSHEAGLSYNEQFF
>TRBV5-1|TRBJ2-5
CASSLHGSETQYF
>TRBV18|TRBJ1-1
CASSENSNTEAFF
>TRBV5-1|TRBJ2-1
CASSWGRADNEQFF
>TRBV27|TRBJ1-2
CASSHKGGVPNYGYTF
>TRBV4-1|TRBJ2-1
CASSQTGTSSYNEQFF
>TRBV5-1|TRBJ2-7
CASSGGTSTHYEQYF
>TRBV10-1|TRBJ2-7
CASSSSSYEQYF
>TRBV5-1|TRBJ2-7
CASSRDRNYEQYF
>TRBV9|TRBJ2-7
CASSVGQDSSYEQYF
>TRBV20-1|TRBJ1-1
CTAGWNTEAFF
>TRBV2|TRBJ2-7
CASSPGWPLGYEQYF